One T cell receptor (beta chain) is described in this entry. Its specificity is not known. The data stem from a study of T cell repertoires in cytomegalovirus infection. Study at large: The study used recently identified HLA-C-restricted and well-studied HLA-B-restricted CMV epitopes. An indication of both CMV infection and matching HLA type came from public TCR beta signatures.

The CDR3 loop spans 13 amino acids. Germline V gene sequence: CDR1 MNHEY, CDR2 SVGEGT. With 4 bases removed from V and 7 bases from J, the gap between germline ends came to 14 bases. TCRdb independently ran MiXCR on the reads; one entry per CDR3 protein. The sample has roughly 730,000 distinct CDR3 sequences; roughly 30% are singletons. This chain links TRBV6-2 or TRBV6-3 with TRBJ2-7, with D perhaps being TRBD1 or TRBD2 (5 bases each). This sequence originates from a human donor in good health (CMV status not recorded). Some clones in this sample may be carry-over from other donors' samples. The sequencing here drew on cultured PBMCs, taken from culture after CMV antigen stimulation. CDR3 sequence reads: CASSWAGTGEQYF. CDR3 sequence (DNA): TGTGCCAGCAGTTGGGCAGGGACGGGAGAGCAGTACTTC.